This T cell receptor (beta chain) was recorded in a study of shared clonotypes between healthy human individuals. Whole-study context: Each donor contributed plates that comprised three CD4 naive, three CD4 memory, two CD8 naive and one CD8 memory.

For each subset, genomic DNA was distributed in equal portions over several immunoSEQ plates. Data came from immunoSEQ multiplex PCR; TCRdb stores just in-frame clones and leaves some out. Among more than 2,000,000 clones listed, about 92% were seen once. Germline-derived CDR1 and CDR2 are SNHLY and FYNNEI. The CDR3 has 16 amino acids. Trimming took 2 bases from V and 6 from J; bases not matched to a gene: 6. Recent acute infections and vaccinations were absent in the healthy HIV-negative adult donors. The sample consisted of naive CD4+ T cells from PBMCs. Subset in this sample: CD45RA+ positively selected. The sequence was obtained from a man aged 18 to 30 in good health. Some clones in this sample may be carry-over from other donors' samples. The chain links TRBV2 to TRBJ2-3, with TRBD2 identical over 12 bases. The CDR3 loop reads CASSEPSGRASDTQYF. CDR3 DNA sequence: TGTGCCAGCAGTGAACCTAGCGGGAGGGCGTCGGATACGCAGTATTTT.